These 17 T cell receptor beta chains originate from one sample sequenced in a study of low-dose radiotherapy and immunotherapy resistance in tumors. Both TCRalpha and TCRbeta chains were reverse transcribed with V-gene-specific primers. The PCR that amplified TCRs ran for 20 cycles, relying on a constant-region primer and a V-primer adapter. TCRdb redid the calling of the reads with MiXCR, one entry per CDR3 protein. The sample has around 80,000 distinct CDR3 sequences, less than 20% seen once. Time point described: after trial treatment. Treatment in this sample: LDRT plus nivolumab, ipilimumab, low-dose cyclophosphamide and aspirin (RACIN trial). Material: PBMCs, obtained after low-dose radiotherapy plus immunotherapy. Source of these receptors: a male donor with prostate cancer.

This clonotype was picked up a small number of times. V and J are TRBV19 and TRBJ2-5; the D gene is possibly TRBD2 (7 bases). The V gene's germline CDR1 is LNHDA and CDR2 SQIVND (reference sequence). The CDR3 spans 15 residues. Trimming shortened V by 5 bases and J by 5 bases, and 18 bases separated the two germline ends. This CDR3 reads CASSPGWGGRETQYF. The CDR3, as DNA: TGTGCCAGTAGTCCCGGTTGGGGGGGCCGGGAGACCCAGTACTTC.

Concerning this clonotype: It is likely a read error: a sequence one base away is far more abundant. The V call is TRBV27, the J call TRBJ1-5; D gene unclear. Germline V gene lookup returns CDR1 MNHEY and CDR2 SMNVEV (reference sequence). The V end lost 11 bases, the J end lost 0 bases, and 14 bases lay between the germline ends. This CDR3 is 14 amino acids long. CDR3 amino acids: CAGKKSYSNQPQHF. The CDR3 DNA is TGTGCCGGCAAGAAAAGTTATAGCAATCAGCCCCAGCATTTT.

This clonotype appeared many times. The rearrangement uses TRBV20-1 and TRBJ2-1; the match to TRBD2 covers 9 bases. This CDR3 region has 13 residues. The V segment lost 1 base and the J segment 10 bases; nucleotides outside the gene matches: 5. In germline, CDR1 is DFQATT, CDR2 SNEGSKA (reference sequence). DNA for the CDR3: TGCAGTGCTAGAGGGGGACTAGCAGAGGAGCAGTTCTTC. This gives the protein CSARGGLAEEQFF.

This clonotype was detected many times. The rearrangement joins TRBV20-1 to TRBJ1-3, with unresolved D. Germline loops: CDR1 DFQATT, CDR2 SNEGSKA (reference sequence). The germline V and J ends were trimmed by 6 bases and 4 bases, with 13 bases remaining between them. The CDR3 loop spans 13 amino acids. The CDR3 reads CSATTAQGNTIYF. The CDR3 nucleotides read TGCAGTGCCACTACAGCCCAGGGAAACACCATATATTTT.

There are a few counts of this clonotype. The chain joins TRBV27 to TRBJ1-6; perhaps TRBD1 as D (5 bases). V lost 6 bases, J lost 6 bases, and 15 bases lay in between. Germline V gene sequence: CDR1 MNHEY, CDR2 SMNVEV (reference sequence). The CDR3 is 15 residues long. The chain's CDR3 is CASRRDRSGNSPLHF. The CDR3 DNA sequence: TGTGCCAGCAGGAGAGACAGATCCGGTAATTCACCCCTCCACTTT.

This clonotype has a count of ten or more. V usage is TRBV6-6 and J usage is TRBJ2-7, with 7 positions matching TRBD1. The CDR3 has 18 residues. In germline, CDR1 is MNHNY, CDR2 SVGAGI (reference sequence). V lost 2 bases, J lost 0 bases, and 13 bases stayed unmatched. Here the CDR3 DNA reads TGTGCCAGCAGTTACCGGTTCTTTTCACAGGGGAGCTCCTACGAGCAGTACTTC. The encoded protein is CASSYRFFSQGSSYEQYF.

Comments on this clonotype: A read error is the likely source, as a far larger clone sits one nucleotide away. The rearrangement joins TRBV10-3 to TRBJ2-1; 10 positions match TRBD2. V dropped 5 bases and J dropped 4; count of bases not matched to a gene: 5. CDR3 size: 15 residues. Germline-derived CDR1 and CDR2 are ENHRY and SYGVKD. The CDR3 is CAISYGAGGYNEQFF. In DNA, the CDR3 is TGTGCCATCAGTTACGGAGCGGGAGGGTACAATGAGCAGTTCTTC.

Ten or more counts support this clonotype. The chain is built from TRBV20-1 and TRBJ1-2; TRBD1 matches 9 bases. Germline CDR1 and CDR2: DFQATT and SNEGSKA (reference sequence). Trimming removed 4 bases from V and 5 bases from J; junction bases left unmatched: 5. The CDR3 runs to 13 residues. CDR3 sequence (DNA): TGCAGTGCTATGGGGGACAGGGCTTATGGCTACACCTTC. It specifies CSAMGDRAYGYTF.

This clonotype was seen ten or more times. The chain couples TRBV19 to TRBJ2-5, with 7 bases lining up with TRBD1. The CDR3 consists of 17 residues. The trim removed 2 bases at V and 1 base at J, leaving 10 bases unmatched. Germline values: CDR1 LNHDA, CDR2 SQIVND (reference sequence). The DNA for the CDR3 is TGTGCCAGTAGTATAATGACAGGGCCCACTTTCCAAGAGACCCAGTACTTC. Residues: CASSIMTGPTFQETQYF. The variable domain in full, completed from reference TRBV19 and TRBJ2-5, reads DGGITQSPKYLFRKEGQNVTLSCEQNLNHDAMYWYRQDPGQGLRLIYYSQIVNDFQKGDIAEGYSVSREKKESFPLTVTSAQKNPTAFYLCASSIMTGPTFQETQYFGPGTRLLVL.

Concerning this clonotype: A junction end diverges from the germline sequence, so it may reflect a read error. The V and J genes are TRBV5-1 and TRBJ2-1, with D tentatively TRBD2 (6 bases). CDR1 and CDR2 from the germline V gene are SGHRS and YFSETQ. CDR3 length equals 15 residues. CDR3 loop: CASSSAGTSHLVQFF. The CDR3 DNA is TGTGCCAGCAGCTCCGCCGGGACTTCCCATCTGGTGCAGTTCTTC.

This clonotype was detected once. This likely stems from a read error, as it lies one base from a far larger clone. V is TRBV13 and J is TRBJ2-1; D gene unclear. CDR1 is PRHDT and CDR2 is FYEKMQ in the germline V gene (reference sequence). V dropped 8 bases and J dropped 7 bases, with 12 bases sitting between them. The CDR3 length is 12 residues. CDR3 sequence reads: CASGADVNEQFF. CDR3 DNA sequence: TGTGCCAGCGGCGCTGACGTGAATGAGCAGTTCTTC.

This clonotype was recorded many times. The J gene is TRBJ2-1, the V gene TRBV2, with D perhaps given as TRBD1 or TRBD2 (5 bases each). V lost 6 bases to trimming and J lost 6 bases, with 18 bases between them. Germline V CDR1 and CDR2: SNHLY, FYNNEI. The CDR3 contains 15 residues. CDR3 amino acids: CASSPRDRKANEQFF. In DNA form, the CDR3 reads TGTGCCAGCAGCCCCAGGGACCGGAAGGCCAATGAGCAGTTCTTC. The entire variable domain, with the rest obtained from reference TRBV2 and TRBJ2-1, is as follows: EPEVTQTPSHQVTQMGQEVILRCVPISNHLYFYWYRQILGQKVEFLVSFYNNEISEKSEIFDDQFSVERPDGSNFTLKIRSTKLEDSAMYFCASSPRDRKANEQFFGPGTRLTVL.

V usage is TRBV27 and J usage is TRBJ1-1, with 8 nucleotides matching TRBD1. The CDR3 runs to 16 residues. The germline gives CDR1 MNHEY, CDR2 SMNVEV (reference sequence). J lost 4 bases, V lost 6 bases, and 13 bases had no gene match. CDR3 nucleotide sequence: TGTGCCAGCAGCCTGACAGGGGCGTACGGGGTCACTGAAGCTTTCTTT. Translated: CASSLTGAYGVTEAFF.

There are many counts of this clonotype. The V and J genes are TRBV11-2 and TRBJ2-2, with D perhaps TRBD2 (6 bases). The CDR3 totals 15 residues. The V gene's germline CDR1 is SGHAT and CDR2 FQNNGV. Trimming removed 5 bases from V and 7 bases from J, with 17 bases in between. This CDR3 reads CASSPFGGFGGELFF. CDR3 nucleotide sequence: TGTGCCAGCAGCCCTTTCGGGGGTTTCGGCGGGGAGCTGTTTTTT.

J is TRBJ1-3 and V is TRBV7-2; TRBD1 aligns across 7 bases. This CDR3 region has 16 residues. V lost 3 bases to trimming and J lost 3 bases; unmatched junction nucleotides: 8. Germline CDR1 reads SGHTA; CDR2 reads FQGNSA. The CDR3 DNA follows: TGTGCCAGCAGCTTGGCCGGGACAGTCGGTGGAAACACCATATATTTT. It translates to CASSLAGTVGGNTIYF. The full variable domain, its missing parts supplied by reference TRBV7-2 and TRBJ1-3, is GAGVSQSPSNKVTEKGKDVELRCDPISGHTALYWYRQSLGQGLEFLIYFQGNSAPDKSGLPSDRFSAERTGGSVSTLTIQRTQQEDSAVYLCASSLAGTVGGNTIYFGEGSWLTVV.

Ten or more counts support this clonotype. The chain is built from TRBV30 and TRBJ2-7; possibly TRBD1 for D (5 bases). Germline lookup yields CDR1 GTSNPN and CDR2 SVGIG (reference sequence). V shed 2 bases and J shed 4 bases, with 9 bases lying between them. The CDR3 is 12 residues long. The CDR3 nucleotides are TGTGCCTGGAGTCCCGACAGATACGAGCAGTACTTC. It yields the protein CAWSPDRYEQYF.

There are many counts of this clonotype. This chain joins TRBV6-5 and TRBJ2-2, with 8 bases that match TRBD1. Germline trimming cut 5 bases from V and 4 bases from J; bases unmatched to any gene: 6. The CDR3 consists of 15 residues. The V gene's germline CDR1 is MNHEY and CDR2 SVGAGI. The CDR3 protein is CASSPDRGGTGELFF. The CDR3 DNA reads TGTGCCAGCAGTCCAGACAGGGGCGGCACCGGGGAGCTGTTTTTT.